The clone carrying this T cell receptor (beta chain) was detected only a few times. The CDR3 sequence is 13 residues long. Germline lookup yields CDR1 SGHRS and CDR2 YFSETQ. Trimming left V 3 bases short and J 6 bases short, with 12 bases between. These data belong to a study of blood T cell repertoires in COVID-19. TCRdb keeps only in-frame clones here, not all; method: immunoSEQ multiplex PCR. This sample has 55,000 to 75,000 clones, with 80% to 85% found just once. V gene TRBV5-1 combines with J gene TRBJ1-1; tentative D call: TRBD1 (6 bases). Sequencing was performed on peripheral blood. This receptor was obtained from an elderly man with acute or convalescent COVID-19. CDR3 residues: CASSSQGFSEAFF. The CDR3 DNA is TGCGCCAGCAGCTCGCAGGGGTTCTCTGAAGCTTTCTTT.